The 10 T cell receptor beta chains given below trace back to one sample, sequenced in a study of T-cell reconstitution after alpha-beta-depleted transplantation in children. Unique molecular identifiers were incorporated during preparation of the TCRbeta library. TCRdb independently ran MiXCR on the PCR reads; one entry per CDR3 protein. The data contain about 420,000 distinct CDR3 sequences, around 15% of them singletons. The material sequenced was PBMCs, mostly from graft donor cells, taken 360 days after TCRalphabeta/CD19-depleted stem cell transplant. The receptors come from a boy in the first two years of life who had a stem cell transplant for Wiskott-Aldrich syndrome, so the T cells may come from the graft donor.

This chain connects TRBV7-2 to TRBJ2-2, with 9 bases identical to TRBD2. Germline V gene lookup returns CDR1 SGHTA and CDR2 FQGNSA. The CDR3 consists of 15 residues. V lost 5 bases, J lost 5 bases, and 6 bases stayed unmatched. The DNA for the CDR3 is TGTGCCAGCAGCCCCGGCGGGAGGGTAACCGGGGAGCTGTTTTTT. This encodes CASSPGGRVTGELFF.

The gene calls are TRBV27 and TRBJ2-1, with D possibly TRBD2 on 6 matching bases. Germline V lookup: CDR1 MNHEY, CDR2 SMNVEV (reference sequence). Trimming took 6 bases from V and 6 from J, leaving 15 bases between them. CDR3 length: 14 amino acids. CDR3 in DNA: TGTGCCAGCAGAATGGGGGGTCGCGTCAATGAGCAGTTCTTC. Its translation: CASRMGGRVNEQFF.

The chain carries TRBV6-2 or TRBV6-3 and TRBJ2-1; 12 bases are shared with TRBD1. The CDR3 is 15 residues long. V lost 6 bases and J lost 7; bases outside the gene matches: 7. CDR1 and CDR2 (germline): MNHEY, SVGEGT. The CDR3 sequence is CASRSGTGGKNEQFF. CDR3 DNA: TGTGCCAGCAGGTCCGGGACAGGGGGCAAAAATGAGCAGTTCTTC.

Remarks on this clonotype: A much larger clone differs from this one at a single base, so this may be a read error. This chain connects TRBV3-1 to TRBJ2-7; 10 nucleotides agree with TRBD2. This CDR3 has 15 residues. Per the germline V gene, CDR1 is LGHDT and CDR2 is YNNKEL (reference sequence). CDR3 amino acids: CACSQTSGMLVEQYF. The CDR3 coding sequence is TGTGCCTGCAGCCAAACTAGCGGGATGTTGGTGGAGCAGTACTTC.

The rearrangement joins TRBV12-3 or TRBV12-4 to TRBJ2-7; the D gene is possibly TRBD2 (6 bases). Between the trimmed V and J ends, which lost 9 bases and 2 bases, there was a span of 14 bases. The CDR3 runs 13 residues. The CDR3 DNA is TGTGCCAGTGGGAGAGCGGGCCCCTACGAGCAGTACTTC. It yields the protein CASGRAGPYEQYF.

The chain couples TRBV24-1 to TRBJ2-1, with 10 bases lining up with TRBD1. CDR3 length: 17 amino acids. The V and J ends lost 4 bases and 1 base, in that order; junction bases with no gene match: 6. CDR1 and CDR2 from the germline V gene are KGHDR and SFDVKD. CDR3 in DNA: TGTGCCACCAGTGACCCGCCGGGACAGGGGTCCTACAATGAGCAGTTCTTC. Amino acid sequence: CATSDPPGQGSYNEQFF.

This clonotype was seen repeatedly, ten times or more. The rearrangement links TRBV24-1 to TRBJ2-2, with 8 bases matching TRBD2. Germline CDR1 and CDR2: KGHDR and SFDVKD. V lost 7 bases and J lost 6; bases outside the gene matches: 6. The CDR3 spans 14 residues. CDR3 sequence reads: CATRATSGSGELFF. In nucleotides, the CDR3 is TGTGCCACCAGGGCTACTAGCGGATCCGGGGAGCTGTTTTTT.

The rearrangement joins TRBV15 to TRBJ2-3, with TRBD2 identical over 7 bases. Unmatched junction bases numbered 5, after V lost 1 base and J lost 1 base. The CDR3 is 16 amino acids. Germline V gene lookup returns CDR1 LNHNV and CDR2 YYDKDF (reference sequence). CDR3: CATSRASSGRTDTQYF. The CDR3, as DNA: TGTGCCACCAGCAGAGCCTCTAGCGGCCGCACAGATACGCAGTATTTT.

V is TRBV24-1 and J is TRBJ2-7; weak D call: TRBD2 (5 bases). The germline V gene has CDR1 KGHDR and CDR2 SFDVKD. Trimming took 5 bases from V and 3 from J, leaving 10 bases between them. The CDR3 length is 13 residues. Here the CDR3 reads CATSAQRDYEQYF. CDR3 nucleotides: TGTGCCACCAGTGCACAACGGGACTACGAGCAGTACTTC.

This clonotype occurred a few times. CDR3 in DNA: TGTGCCATCAGTGACAGGCGCGGTACCGGGGAGCTGTTTTTT. Its protein is CAISDRRGTGELFF. The chain has TRBV10-3 and TRBJ2-2; D unresolved. Germline values: CDR1 ENHRY, CDR2 SYGVKD. Deletions cut 3 bases from V and 5 bases from J, with 10 bases between. The CDR3 is made up of 14 amino acids.